These 24 T cell receptor beta chains share one sample of origin, sequenced in a study of CD8+ T cells in alopecia areata. As the sequencing template, cDNA was produced by extracting RNA and reverse transcribing it. Profiling relied on immunoSEQ multiplex PCR, and the TCRdb table lists in-frame clones only, not all of them. This table holds over 50,000 clones, about half found once. The sample here was CD8+ T cells sorted from blood, taken at week 0. These receptors were taken from a human donor with alopecia areata.

The V gene is TRBV5-1, the J gene TRBJ2-1; no firm D call. The V gene lost 0 bases and the J gene lost 12 bases, with 22 bases spanning the gap. The germline V gene encodes CDR1 SGHRS and CDR2 YFSETQ. The CDR3 is 16 residues long. The CDR3 DNA follows: TGCGCCAGCAGCTTGGGTTTTGCGGTCGAGCATATCGGGCAGTTCTTC. Amino acid sequence: CASSLGFAVEHIGQFF.

This clone was seen repeatedly, ten times or more. For the CDR3, the DNA is TGTGCCAGCAGCCCCCAGTTCTTC. Translating it yields CASSPQFF. The chain carries TRBV13 and TRBJ2-1; D uncertain. Germline V gene sequence: CDR1 PRHDT, CDR2 FYEKMQ (reference sequence). The CDR3 extends over 8 amino acids. V lost 5 bases to trimming and J lost 13 bases, with 3 bases between them.

This chain connects TRBV28 to TRBJ2-7; 7 positions match TRBD1. Germline assignment: CDR1 MDHEN and CDR2 SYDVKM. This CDR3 has 14 amino acids. V gave up 5 bases and J gave up 4 bases; unmatched junction bases: 8. CDR3: CASSGRTGRYEQYF. CDR3 nucleotides: TGTGCCAGCAGTGGACGGACAGGTCGGTACGAGCAGTACTTC. Full variable domain (rest looked up from reference TRBV28 and TRBJ2-7): DVKVTQSSRYLVKRTGEKVFLECVQDMDHENMFWYRQDPGLGLRLIYFSYDVKMKEKGDIPEGYSVSREKKERFSLILESASTNQTSMYLCASSGRTGRYEQYFGPGTRLTVT.

The V and J genes are TRBV29-1 and TRBJ1-2, with D perhaps matching TRBD1 (6 bases). V shed 6 bases and J shed 8 bases, with 13 bases lying between them. The CDR3 spans 11 residues. Germline CDR1 is SQVTM and CDR2 is ANQGSEA. Here the CDR3 DNA reads TGCAGCGTGCCCCACAGGGAAGGCTACACCTTC. It translates to CSVPHREGYTF.

This clone turned up a few times. This may arise from a read error, as a much more abundant clone is one base away. The chain joins TRBV5-2 to TRBJ2-1; the table's D gene call, TRBD2, was not cross checked with the DNA. TRBV5-2 is assigned pseudogene status. The CDR3 covers 13 residues. The CDR3 reads CASSQEGSNEQFF. Here the CDR3 DNA reads TGCGCCAGCAGCCAAGAGGGTTCCAATGAGCAGTTCTTC.

V usage is TRBV29-1 and J usage is TRBJ1-1, with 8 bases fitting TRBD1. Germline loops: CDR1 SQVTM, CDR2 ANQGSEA. There are 12 residues in the CDR3. V was pared by 7 bases and J by 1 base, with 2 bases of the junction left unmatched. CDR3 in DNA: TGCAGCGACCAGGGGGCGAACACTGAAGCTTTCTTT. This gives the protein CSDQGANTEAFF.

This chain uses TRBV15 with TRBJ1-2; no reliable D call. CDR1 and CDR2 from the germline V gene are LNHNV and YYDKDF (reference sequence). This CDR3 has 13 residues. V lost 3 bases to trimming and J lost 4 bases, with 9 bases between them. CDR3 DNA: TGTGCCACCAGCAGCGGGAGGTCCTATGGCTACACCTTC. Protein sequence: CATSSGRSYGYTF.

This clone was counted between two and nine times. The rearrangement links TRBV29-1 to TRBJ2-7; 9 positions match TRBD1. V was clipped by 4 bases and J by 2 bases; unmatched bases: 9. The CDR3 is made up of 15 amino acids. CDR1 and CDR2 (germline): SQVTM, ANQGSEA. The CDR3, as DNA: TGCAGCGTTGTGGGGACAGGGACGGGCACCTACGAGCAGTACTTC. Its protein product is CSVVGTGTGTYEQYF.

This chain connects TRBV27 to TRBJ2-2, with D unclear. The germline V gene encodes CDR1 MNHEY and CDR2 SMNVEV (reference sequence). Trimming pared 6 bases from V and 7 bases from J, leaving 12 bases between. This CDR3 has 13 residues. Here the CDR3 DNA reads TGTGCCAGCAGCGTCATCTTAGACGGGGAGCTGTTTTTT. Translated: CASSVILDGELFF.

A few counts support this clone. The chain carries TRBV7-9 and TRBJ2-7, with D possibly TRBD2 on 6 matching bases. The CDR3 contains 12 residues. V gave up 5 bases and J gave up 3 bases, with 8 bases separating them. Germline assignment: CDR1 SEHNR and CDR2 FQNEAQ (reference sequence). CDR3 in DNA: TGTGCCAGCAGCGGGGACTTCTACGAGCAGTACTTC. Protein: CASSGDFYEQYF.

This chain connects TRBV9 to TRBJ2-7; TRBD2 might be the D (5 bases). The V end was cut by 4 bases, the J end by 5 bases, with 16 bases between. CDR3 size: 14 residues. Germline values: CDR1 SGDLS, CDR2 YYNGEE. CDR3 DNA: TGTGCCAGCAGCCCCCGAGGACTCGACCACGAGCAGTACTTC. It yields the protein CASSPRGLDHEQYF.

The chain is built from TRBV2 and TRBJ2-7, with 14 bases identical to TRBD2. V dropped 6 bases and J dropped 4; count of bases not matched to a gene: 8. This CDR3 is 16 amino acids long. CDR1 and CDR2 (germline): SNHLY, FYNNEI. The CDR3 sequence is CASSESGTSGSYEQYF. CDR3 bases: TGTGCCAGCAGCGAATCCGGGACTAGCGGGAGTTACGAGCAGTACTTC.

This chain joins TRBV29-1 and TRBJ1-2; 7 bases are a match to TRBD1. Germline values: CDR1 SQVTM, CDR2 ANQGSEA. V lost 3 bases to trimming and J lost 0 bases; unmatched junction nucleotides: 4. The CDR3 is 14 amino acids. In DNA, the CDR3 is TGCAGCGTTGAGGACAGGCGATCTAACTATGGCTACACCTTC. It codes for CSVEDRRSNYGYTF.

The table lists this clone with a few counts. The rearrangement links TRBV27 to TRBJ2-7; no clear D gene. With 5 bases removed from V and 2 bases from J, the gap between germline ends came to 19 bases. The CDR3 length is 16 residues. Germline CDR1 is MNHEY and CDR2 is SMNVEV (reference sequence). The CDR3 protein is CASSALGFSGPYEQYF. Written as DNA, the CDR3 is TGTGCCAGCAGTGCCTTAGGGTTCTCAGGCCCCTACGAGCAGTACTTC.

The rearrangement uses TRBV13 and TRBJ2-5; D unclear. V shed 5 bases and J shed 3 bases, with 13 bases lying between them. The CDR3 consists of 14 residues. Germline V gives CDR1 PRHDT, CDR2 FYEKMQ (reference sequence). CDR3 in amino acids: CASSHLTREETQYF. CDR3 nucleotide sequence: TGTGCCAGCAGCCATCTGACAAGGGAAGAGACCCAGTACTTC.

This chain connects TRBV7-9 to TRBJ2-2; 10 nucleotides match TRBD1. Losses at the gene ends were 5 bases for V and 6 bases for J; bases not matched to a gene: 6. The CDR3 has 15 residues. CDR1 is SEHNR and CDR2 is FQNEAQ in the germline V gene (reference sequence). CDR3 region: CASSPRDRGPGELFF. CDR3 coding DNA: TGTGCCAGCAGCCCGCGGGACAGGGGTCCCGGGGAGCTGTTTTTT.

The J gene is TRBJ1-2, the V gene TRBV29-1, with 9 positions matching TRBD1. The CDR3 totals 13 residues. Germline V gene sequence: CDR1 SQVTM, CDR2 ANQGSEA. Losses at the gene ends were 6 bases for V and 2 bases for J; bases not matched to a gene: 4. CDR3 sequence (DNA): TGCAGCGTACCGGGACAGGGAAACTATGGCTACACCTTC. As protein: CSVPGQGNYGYTF.

The rearrangement joins TRBV5-6 to TRBJ2-7; D is uncertain. Between the trimmed V and J ends, which lost 1 base and 1 base, there was a span of 9 bases. There are 14 residues in the CDR3. CDR1 and CDR2 (germline): SGHDT, YYEEEE. CDR3 sequence: CASSLRHESYEQYF. In DNA, the CDR3 is TGTGCCAGCAGCTTGAGACACGAATCCTACGAGCAGTACTTC.

A few counts support this clone. The gene calls are TRBV7-9 and TRBJ2-5; no definite D call. V lost 6 bases to trimming and J lost 3 bases, with 23 bases between them. CDR3 length: 17 residues. The germline CDR1 and CDR2 sequences are SEHNR and FQNEAQ (reference sequence). The CDR3 sequence is CASSLPLAHTIEETQYF. CDR3 DNA: TGTGCCAGCAGTTTGCCTCTGGCCCATACGATTGAAGAGACCCAGTACTTC.

The chain is built from TRBV7-9 and TRBJ2-1; D is unresolved. Per the germline V gene, CDR1 is SEHNR and CDR2 is FQNEAQ (reference sequence). CDR3 size: 11 residues. The V end lost 5 bases, the J end lost 9 bases, and 8 bases lay between the germline ends. CDR3 in DNA: TGTGCCAGCAGCGGGATAGGTGAGCAGTTCTTC. It is translated as CASSGIGEQFF.

The rearrangement uses TRBV2 and TRBJ1-4; perhaps TRBD1 as D (5 bases). Trimming stripped 8 bases from V and 3 bases from J, with 13 bases between. The CDR3 has 14 residues. Per the germline V gene, CDR1 is SNHLY and CDR2 is FYNNEI. CDR3 DNA: TGTGCCAGCGGGGACGGGGACCCTAATGAAAAACTGTTTTTT. Translation gives CASGDGDPNEKLFF.

The chain uses TRBV9 and TRBJ2-7, with 15 bases lining up with TRBD2. The length of the CDR3 is 16 residues. CDR1 and CDR2 (germline): SGDLS, YYNGEE. V dropped 5 bases and J dropped 7; count of bases not matched to a gene: 10. In DNA form, the CDR3 reads TGTGCCAGCAGTTCGGGGACTAGCGGGAGGCTATTAGAGCAGTACTTC. Translated: CASSSGTSGRLLEQYF.

V and J are TRBV25-1 and TRBJ2-5; D ambiguous. The V gene's germline CDR1 is MGHDK and CDR2 SYGVNS. The CDR3 covers 11 residues. V gave up 6 bases and J gave up 1 base, with 3 bases separating them. The CDR3 loop reads CASRSQETQYF. The CDR3 nucleotides are TGTGCCAGCAGGAGCCAAGAGACCCAGTACTTC.

The rearrangement joins TRBV15 to TRBJ2-7; no reliable D call. Trimming stripped 5 bases from V and 2 bases from J, with 13 bases between. CDR1 LNHNV and CDR2 YYDKDF come from the germline V gene (reference sequence). This CDR3 comprises 14 residues. CDR3 amino acids: CATSPYPVAYEQYF. DNA of the CDR3: TGTGCCACCAGCCCTTACCCAGTAGCCTACGAGCAGTACTTC.